This T cell receptor (beta chain) was identified in a study of identical twins. This clonotype was seen a few times. This CDR3 is 14 amino acids long. Germline V gene lookup returns CDR1 DFQATT and CDR2 SNEGSKA (reference sequence). J lost 5 bases, V lost 8 bases, and 11 bases had no gene match. MiXCR, applied by TCRdb to the 5' RACE reads, yields one record per CDR3 protein. In the table there are 690,000 or so distinct CDR3 sequences, over 8.5% of which are singletons. These same data were also listed under a study on yellow fever vaccine responses in identical twins.

This TCR was sampled from a woman aged 18-29 years in good health. This chain connects TRBV20-1 to TRBJ2-3, with 9 bases matching TRBD1. Sample: PBMCs. As DNA, the CDR3 is TGCAGTTCATATGTGACAGGGGGAGGAGATACGCAGTATTTT. Protein: CSSYVTGGGDTQYF.